The 32 T cell receptor beta chains below were found in one sample sequenced in a study of blood T cell repertoires in COVID-19. Assay used: immunoSEQ multiplex PCR; TCRdb lists only in-frame clones, some missing. Here the sample spans about 310,000 clones, just under 90% being singletons. Input material: PBMCs or T cells enriched from blood (not recorded which). These receptor sequences come from a woman in her 30s who had recovered from COVID-19.

The V call is TRBV11-3, the J call TRBJ2-1; a weak D match, TRBD2 (6 bases). The germline CDR1 and CDR2 sequences are SGHNT and YENEEA. This CDR3 spans 14 amino acids. Trimming pared 5 bases from V and 0 bases from J, leaving 8 bases between. The chain's CDR3 is CASSRGASYNEQFF. Written as DNA, the CDR3 is TGTGCCAGCAGCCGCGGGGCCTCCTACAATGAGCAGTTCTTC.

This rearrangement joins TRBV19 to TRBJ2-7; D is unresolved. CDR1 LNHDA and CDR2 SQIVND come from the germline V gene (reference sequence). V was cut by 0 bases and J by 3 bases, with 9 bases left in between. CDR3 length equals 14 residues. The DNA of the CDR3 is TGTGCCAGTAGTATAGATGCCAGGATCTACGAGCAGTACTTC. This sequence encodes CASSIDARIYEQYF. The variable domain in full, completed from reference TRBV19 and TRBJ2-7, reads DGGITQSPKYLFRKEGQNVTLSCEQNLNHDAMYWYRQDPGQGLRLIYYSQIVNDFQKGDIAEGYSVSREKKESFPLTVTSAQKNPTAFYLCASSIDARIYEQYFGPGTRLTVT.

This rearrangement joins TRBV7-3 to TRBJ1-1, with D perhaps TRBD1 (5 bases). The CDR3 sequence is 16 residues long. Germline-derived CDR1 and CDR2 are SGHTA and FQGTGA. V gave up 1 base and J gave up 2 bases, with 14 bases separating them. CDR3 in amino acids: CASSLMPGGGNTEAFF. CDR3 nucleotides: TGTGCCAGCAGCTTAATGCCAGGCGGGGGAAACACTGAAGCTTTCTTT.

The V call is TRBV6-5, the J call TRBJ2-7, with 10 positions matching TRBD2. V was pared by 6 bases and J by 5 bases, with 4 bases of the junction left unmatched. Germline CDR1 and CDR2: MNHEY and SVGAGI. The CDR3 extends over 13 amino acids. CDR3 loop: CASRLAGVNEQYF. Here the CDR3 DNA reads TGTGCCAGCAGGCTAGCGGGAGTTAACGAGCAGTACTTC.

The genes are TRBV19 and TRBJ2-1, with 8 bases matching TRBD1. Germline CDR1 is LNHDA and CDR2 is SQIVND (reference sequence). V gave up 10 bases and J gave up 0 bases; unmatched junction bases: 8. CDR3 length: 15 residues. The DNA of the CDR3 is TGTGCCACCGATGAAACAGGGGGCTCCTACAATGAGCAGTTCTTC. Translated: CATDETGGSYNEQFF.

The chain links TRBV18 to TRBJ1-1; D gene ambiguous. The CDR3 is made up of 15 amino acids. With 2 bases removed from V and 0 bases from J, the gap between germline ends came to 10 bases. The V gene's germline CDR1 is KGHSH and CDR2 LQKENI. The CDR3 region has the DNA TGTGCCAGCTCACCAGCGACGGGGTTGAACACTGAAGCTTTCTTT. This translates into CASSPATGLNTEAFF.

The chain joins TRBV18 to TRBJ1-5, with D tentatively TRBD1 (5 bases). There are 14 residues in the CDR3. Germline V gives CDR1 KGHSH, CDR2 LQKENI. V was trimmed by 2 bases and J by 10 bases, leaving 15 bases between them. The CDR3 sequence is CASSPRGPFNPQHF. In DNA form, the CDR3 reads TGTGCCAGCTCACCAAGGGGCCCCTTCAATCCCCAGCATTTT.

This chain joins TRBV9 and TRBJ1-5; D possibly corresponds to TRBD1 (6 bases). Germline V gene lookup returns CDR1 SGDLS and CDR2 YYNGEE. This CDR3 region has 16 residues. Between the trimmed V and J ends, which lost 0 bases and 6 bases, there was a span of 16 bases. This chain's CDR3 is CASSVGPDRRIQPQHF. The CDR3 DNA reads as TGTGCCAGCAGCGTAGGTCCGGACAGACGTATTCAGCCCCAGCATTTT.

The chain recombines TRBV5-1 with TRBJ2-1; TRBD2 agrees at 7 bases. Germline CDR1 SGHRS, CDR2 YFSETQ. The CDR3 has 14 amino acids. J lost 1 base, V lost 4 bases, and 2 bases had no gene match. CDR3 nucleotide sequence: TGCGCCAGCAGCCGGGGGGAGTCCTACAATGAGCAGTTCTTC. The encoded protein is CASSRGESYNEQFF.

The chain uses TRBV6-2 or TRBV6-3 and TRBJ2-4, with 8 nucleotides matching TRBD2. CDR3 length equals 14 residues. Germline V CDR1 and CDR2: MNHEY, SVGEGT. V lost 0 bases to trimming and J lost 10 bases; unmatched junction nucleotides: 5. The CDR3 spells CASSYSGTRVIQYF. In nucleotides, the CDR3 is TGTGCCAGCAGTTACTCGGGGACTAGGGTTATTCAGTACTTC.

This clone has only one observation. V and J are TRBV4-1 and TRBJ1-6; D is possibly TRBD1 (5 bases). The germline V gene has CDR1 MGHRA and CDR2 YSYEKL. V lost 0 bases, J lost 10 bases, and 13 bases lay in between. The CDR3 covers 15 residues. The CDR3 reads CASSQEGRGTSPLHF. DNA of the CDR3: TGCGCCAGCAGCCAAGAGGGGCGGGGAACCTCACCCCTCCACTTT.

The rearrangement joins TRBV28 to TRBJ2-2; D is perhaps TRBD1 (6 bases). With 7 bases removed from V and 3 bases from J, the gap between germline ends came to 21 bases. The germline V gene has CDR1 MDHEN and CDR2 SYDVKM. The CDR3 totals 17 residues. The DNA of the CDR3 is TGTGCCAGCACCGGAAGGGCATGGGGACACGACACCGGGGAGCTGTTTTTT. Its protein is CASTGRAWGHDTGELFF. Full variable domain (missing parts from reference TRBV28 and TRBJ2-2): DVKVTQSSRYLVKRTGEKVFLECVQDMDHENMFWYRQDPGLGLRLIYFSYDVKMKEKGDIPEGYSVSREKKERFSLILESASTNQTSMYLCASTGRAWGHDTGELFFGEGSRLTVL.

Here the CDR3 DNA reads TGTGCCAGCAGCGGCGGGGGGGACTTCTCCTACAATGAGCAGTTCTTC. Translation gives CASSGGGDFSYNEQFF. The chain carries TRBV7-2 and TRBJ2-1, with 9 bases that match TRBD2. The junction had 5 bases not matched to a gene; V was cut back by 5 bases and J by 0 bases. CDR1 SGHTA and CDR2 FQGNSA come from the germline V gene. The CDR3 sequence is 16 residues long.

The rearrangement uses TRBV5-1 and TRBJ1-4; tentatively, D is TRBD1 (6 bases). The germline V and J ends were trimmed by 4 bases and 4 bases, with 14 bases remaining between them. The CDR3 has 15 amino acids. Germline CDR1 reads SGHRS; CDR2 reads YFSETQ. As DNA, the CDR3 is TGCGCCAGCAGCCGCACAACAGGGAATAATGAAAAACTGTTTTTT. Translation gives CASSRTTGNNEKLFF.

The chain carries TRBV27 and TRBJ1-2; 10 bases align to TRBD1. V was clipped by 7 bases and J by 7 bases; unmatched bases: 15. This CDR3 contains 16 residues. Per the germline V gene, CDR1 is MNHEY and CDR2 is SMNVEV (reference sequence). The CDR3 is CASTLSPDRGQRGYTF. The CDR3 DNA reads TGTGCCAGCACCCTATCCCCCGACAGGGGGCAACGTGGCTACACCTTC.

The chain carries TRBV6-5 and TRBJ2-7, with 8 nucleotides matching TRBD1. This CDR3 contains 15 residues. Germline V gene lookup returns CDR1 MNHEY and CDR2 SVGAGI. The junction had 6 bases not matched to a gene; V was cut back by 2 bases and J by 3 bases. DNA for the CDR3: TGTGCCAGCAGTTACGCCGCCGACAGGGGCTACGAGCAGTACTTC. Translated: CASSYAADRGYEQYF.

This clone was counted a few times. The rearrangement links TRBV5-4 to TRBJ2-7; D gene uncertain. Germline V gene data show CDR1 as SGHNT and CDR2 as YYREEE (reference sequence). The CDR3 is 13 amino acids. The V gene lost 2 bases and the J gene lost 3 bases, with 9 bases spanning the gap. CDR3 sequence reads: CASSFSGRYEQYF. The CDR3 DNA is TGTGCCAGCAGCTTTTCTGGCCGCTACGAGCAGTACTTC.

Here the CDR3 reads CASSVGINRGGDGYTF. The CDR3 DNA reads as TGTGCCAGCAGCGTCGGAATTAACAGGGGTGGTGATGGCTACACCTTC. V usage is TRBV9 and J usage is TRBJ1-2; 7 nucleotides line up with TRBD1. The CDR3 totals 16 residues. Germline CDR1 is SGDLS and CDR2 is YYNGEE. J lost 6 bases, V lost 2 bases, and 13 bases had no gene match. The full variable domain, its missing parts supplied by reference TRBV9 and TRBJ1-2, is DSGVTQTPKHLITATGQRVTLRCSPRSGDLSVYWYQQSLDQGLQFLIQYYNGEERAKGNILERFSAQQFPDLHSELNLSSLELGDSALYFCASSVGINRGGDGYTFGSGTRLTVV.

The J gene is TRBJ1-1, the V gene TRBV18; 12 bases are shared with TRBD1. The CDR3 is 15 amino acids. The germline gives CDR1 KGHSH, CDR2 LQKENI. After removal of 1 base from V and 7 bases from J, the junction contained 4 bases not matched to a gene. The CDR3 spells CASSPRDRGQGEAFF. The CDR3 nucleotides read TGTGCCAGCTCACCACGGGACAGGGGGCAAGGTGAAGCTTTCTTT.

This clone was observed a single time. V usage is TRBV27 and J usage is TRBJ2-7; 10 bases fit TRBD2. Germline V gene sequence: CDR1 MNHEY, CDR2 SMNVEV (reference sequence). Losses at the gene ends were 2 bases for V and 4 bases for J; bases not matched to a gene: 5. This CDR3 has 15 residues. The CDR3 region has the DNA TGTGCCAGCAGTTTAACTAGCGGGAACTCATACGAGCAGTACTTC. It encodes CASSLTSGNSYEQYF.

V is TRBV5-1 and J is TRBJ2-7; TRBD1 is a possible D gene (6 bases). The CDR3 loop spans 15 amino acids. Germline V gene data show CDR1 as SGHRS and CDR2 as YFSETQ. V lost 1 base and J lost 2, with 13 bases in between. The DNA of the CDR3 is TGCGCCAGCAGCTTGACGGGACACCAAACCTACGAGCAGTACTTC. This codes for CASSLTGHQTYEQYF.

The chain is built from TRBV27 and TRBJ2-3; D is unresolved. V shed 3 bases and J shed 1 base, with 8 bases lying between them. The CDR3 length is 14 residues. Germline-derived CDR1 and CDR2 are MNHEY and SMNVEV (reference sequence). The CDR3 loop reads CASSFRPRTDTQYF. The CDR3, as DNA: TGTGCCAGCAGTTTTCGTCCCCGCACAGATACGCAGTATTTT.

The chain has TRBV18 and TRBJ1-1; perhaps TRBD1 as D (5 bases). V was cut by 3 bases and J by 4 bases, with 9 bases left in between. Germline V gives CDR1 KGHSH, CDR2 LQKENI. The CDR3 loop spans 13 amino acids. The CDR3 is CASSPGGTTEAFF. In nucleotides, the CDR3 is TGTGCCAGCTCACCCGGGGGTACCACTGAAGCTTTCTTT. Full variable domain (remainder filled in from reference TRBV18 and TRBJ1-1): NAGVMQNPRHLVRRRGQEARLRCSPMKGHSHVYWYRQLPEEGLKFMVYLQKENIIDESGMPKERFSAEFPKEGPSILRIQQVVRGDSAAYFCASSPGGTTEAFFGQGTRLTVV.

The chain couples TRBV2 to TRBJ1-6, with 7 positions matching TRBD1. V dropped 4 bases and J dropped 8; count of bases not matched to a gene: 8. The CDR3 has 15 amino acids. CDR1 and CDR2 (germline): SNHLY, FYNNEI. The CDR3 bases are TGTGCCAGCAGTGTAAAGGACAGGAGGGATTCACCCCTCCACTTT. Translation: CASSVKDRRDSPLHF. Drawing the rest from reference TRBV2 and TRBJ1-6, the complete variable domain is EPEVTQTPSHQVTQMGQEVILRCVPISNHLYFYWYRQILGQKVEFLVSFYNNEISEKSEIFDDQFSVERPDGSNFTLKIRSTKLEDSAMYFCASSVKDRRDSPLHFGNGTRLTVT.

As concerns this clone: The junction shows a germline mismatch at one end, possibly a read error. The rearrangement joins TRBV10-3 to TRBJ2-7, with 12 bases fitting TRBD2. CDR1 ENHRY and CDR2 SYGVKD come from the germline V gene. CDR3 length: 14 amino acids. CDR3 amino acids: CAISGLAGAGGKDF. The CDR3 DNA is TGTGCCATCAGTGGACTAGCGGGAGCGGGCGGTAAGGACTTC.

This rearrangement joins TRBV1 to TRBJ2-5; whether TRBD2, the table's D call, matches the DNA was not checked. TRBV1 corresponds to a pseudogene. The CDR3 loop spans 17 amino acids. The CDR3 DNA reads TGCACCAGCAGCCGCGGGACTAGCGCAAAACCTAAAGAGACCCAGTACTTC. This sequence encodes CTSSRGTSAKPKETQYF.

The rearrangement joins TRBV9 to TRBJ2-5; possibly TRBD1 for D (6 bases). The V end lost 5 bases, the J end lost 2 bases, and 13 bases lay between the germline ends. The CDR3 covers 14 residues. Germline V CDR1 and CDR2: SGDLS, YYNGEE. CDR3: CASRRGTSQETQYF. DNA for the CDR3: TGTGCCAGCAGGAGGGGGACCTCGCAAGAGACCCAGTACTTC.

DNA for the CDR3: TGTGCCAGCAGTTTCCCCAGCGTTTCTGGCTACACCTTC. Its translation: CASSFPSVSGYTF. The gene calls are TRBV28 and TRBJ1-2; D is undetermined. The CDR3 runs to 13 residues. Trimming left V 3 bases short and J 7 bases short, with 12 bases between. Germline V gives CDR1 MDHEN, CDR2 SYDVKM.

The V gene is TRBV15, the J gene TRBJ2-1, with TRBD2 as a possible D gene (6 bases). This CDR3 contains 15 residues. Germline V CDR1 and CDR2: LNHNV, YYDKDF (reference sequence). The V and J ends lost 8 bases and 4 bases respectively, with 18 bases between them. The CDR3 reads CATGLGGESYNEQFF. The CDR3, as DNA: TGTGCCACCGGCTTGGGGGGAGAATCGTACAATGAGCAGTTCTTC.

Of note for this clone: At the DNA level, this CDR3 is encoded by other sequences in the same sample as well. This chain links TRBV30 with TRBJ1-3; D gene ambiguous. V lost 0 bases to trimming and J lost 4 bases, with 7 bases between them. CDR1 GTSNPN and CDR2 SVGIG come from the germline V gene (reference sequence). There are 13 residues in the CDR3. CDR3 region: CAWSVSDGNTIYF. In DNA form, the CDR3 reads TGTGCCTGGAGTGTCAGCGACGGAAACACCATATATTTT. Looking up the rest from reference TRBV30 and TRBJ1-3 gives the full variable domain: SQTIHQWPATLVQPVGSPLSLECTVEGTSNPNLYWYRQAAGRGLQLLFYSVGIGQISSEVPQNLSASRPQDRQFILSSKKLLLSDSGFYLCAWSVSDGNTIYFGEGSWLTVV.

The chain combines TRBV5-4 with TRBJ1-4; 9 positions match TRBD1. With V trimmed by 4 bases and J by 8 bases, 15 bases remained unmatched. This CDR3 comprises 17 residues. Germline CDR1 is SGHNT and CDR2 is YYREEE (reference sequence). The DNA of the CDR3 is TGTGCCAGCAGCCCGGGCCCCGGGACAGGGATGTCGGAAAAACTGTTTTTT. Amino acids: CASSPGPGTGMSEKLFF.

CDR3 sequence reads: CASSYEGGQPQHF. The DNA for the CDR3 is TGTGCCAGCAGTTACGAGGGAGGGCAGCCCCAGCATTTT. The chain has TRBV6-5 and TRBJ1-5, with D hard to call. The CDR3 runs to 13 residues. CDR1 is MNHEY and CDR2 is SVGAGI in the germline V gene. Trimming removed 2 bases at V and 7 bases at J, with 9 bases between.